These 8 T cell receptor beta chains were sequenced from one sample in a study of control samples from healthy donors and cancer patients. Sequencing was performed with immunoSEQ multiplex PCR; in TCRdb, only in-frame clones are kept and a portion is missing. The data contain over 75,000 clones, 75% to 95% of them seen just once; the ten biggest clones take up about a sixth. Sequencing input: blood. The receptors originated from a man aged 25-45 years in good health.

The CDR3 reads CASSAEEGTGELFF. In DNA, the CDR3 is TGTGCCAGCAGTGCCGAGGAGGGGACCGGGGAGCTGTTTTTT. V usage is TRBV6-4 and J usage is TRBJ2-2; D possibly corresponds to TRBD2 (6 bases). Germline loops: CDR1 MRHNA, CDR2 SNTAGT. V was cut by 4 bases and J by 5 bases, with 11 bases left in between. The CDR3 contains 14 residues.

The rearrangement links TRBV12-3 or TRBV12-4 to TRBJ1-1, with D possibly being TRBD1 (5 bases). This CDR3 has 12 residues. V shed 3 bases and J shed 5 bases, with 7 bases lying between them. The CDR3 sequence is CASSFGGTEAFF. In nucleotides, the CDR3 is TGTGCCAGCAGTTTTGGGGGTACTGAAGCTTTCTTT.

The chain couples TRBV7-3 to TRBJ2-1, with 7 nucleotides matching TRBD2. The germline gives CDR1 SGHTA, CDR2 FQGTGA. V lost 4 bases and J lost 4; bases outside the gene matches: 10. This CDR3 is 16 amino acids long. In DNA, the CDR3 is TGTGCCAGCAGCTCTCAGCGGGCGGGGGTGTACAATGAGCAGTTCTTC. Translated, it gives CASSSQRAGVYNEQFF. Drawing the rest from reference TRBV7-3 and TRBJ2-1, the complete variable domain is GAGVSQTPSNKVTEKGKYVELRCDPISGHTALYWYRQSLGQGPEFLIYFQGTGAADDSGLPNDRFFAVRPEGSVSTLKIQRTERGDSAVYLCASSSQRAGVYNEQFFGPGTRLTVL.

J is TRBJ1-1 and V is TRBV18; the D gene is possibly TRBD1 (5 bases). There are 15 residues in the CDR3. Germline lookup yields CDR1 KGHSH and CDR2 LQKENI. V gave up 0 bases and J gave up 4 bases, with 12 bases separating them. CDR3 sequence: CASSPPNGGGTEAFF. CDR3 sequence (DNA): TGTGCCAGCTCACCACCTAACGGGGGGGGCACTGAAGCTTTCTTT.

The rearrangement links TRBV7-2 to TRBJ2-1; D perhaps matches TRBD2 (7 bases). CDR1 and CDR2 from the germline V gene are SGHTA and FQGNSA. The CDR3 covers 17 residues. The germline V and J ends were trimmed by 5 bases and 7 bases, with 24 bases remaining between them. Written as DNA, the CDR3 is TGTGCCAGCAGCCCATGGGGAGGGGGGACCTTTGGGAATGAGCAGTTCTTC. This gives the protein CASSPWGGGTFGNEQFF. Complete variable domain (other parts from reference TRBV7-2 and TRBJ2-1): GAGVSQSPSNKVTEKGKDVELRCDPISGHTALYWYRQSLGQGLEFLIYFQGNSAPDKSGLPSDRFSAERTGGSVSTLTIQRTQQEDSAVYLCASSPWGGGTFGNEQFFGPGTRLTVL.

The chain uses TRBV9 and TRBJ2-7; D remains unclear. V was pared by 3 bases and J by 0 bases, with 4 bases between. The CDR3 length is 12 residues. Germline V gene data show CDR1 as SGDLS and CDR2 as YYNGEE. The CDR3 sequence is CASSDASYEQYF. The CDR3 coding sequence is TGTGCCAGCAGCGATGCCTCCTACGAGCAGTACTTC. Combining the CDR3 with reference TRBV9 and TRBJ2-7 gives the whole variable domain DSGVTQTPKHLITATGQRVTLRCSPRSGDLSVYWYQQSLDQGLQFLIQYYNGEERAKGNILERFSAQQFPDLHSELNLSSLELGDSALYFCASSDASYEQYFGPGTRLTVT.

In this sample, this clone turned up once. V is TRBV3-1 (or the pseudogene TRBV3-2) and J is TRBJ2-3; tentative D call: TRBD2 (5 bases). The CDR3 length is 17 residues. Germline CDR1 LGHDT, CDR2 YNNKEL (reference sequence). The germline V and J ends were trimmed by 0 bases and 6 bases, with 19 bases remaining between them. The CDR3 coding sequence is TGTGCCAGCAGCCAAGATGGCAGAGGGAGCGGCTTGGATACGCAGTATTTT. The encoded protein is CASSQDGRGSGLDTQYF.

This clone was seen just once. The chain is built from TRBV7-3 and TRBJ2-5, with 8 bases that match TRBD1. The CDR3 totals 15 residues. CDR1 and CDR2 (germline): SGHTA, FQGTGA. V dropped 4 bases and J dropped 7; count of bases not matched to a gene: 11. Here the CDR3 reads CASSSSSTGDGTQYF. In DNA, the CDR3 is TGTGCCAGCAGCTCGAGTTCGACAGGGGATGGGACCCAGTACTTC.